This T cell receptor (beta chain) emerged from a study of T cell repertoires in cytomegalovirus infection. The wider study: Matching HLA type, along with CMV infection, was indicated by public TCR beta signatures.

Notes on the study in general: HLA-C-restricted CMV clonotypes gave the most frequent clonotype in two of eight donors. Summed frequency of public TCR beta families distinguished CMV carriers with the relevant HLA.

This clonotype showed up just a few times. Its antigen is currently unknown. TCRdb called the reads again in MiXCR, with one record for every CDR3 protein. The table lists 300,000 to 400,000 distinct CDR3 sequences, about 28% of them singletons, with roughly 20% in the top ten. The germline V and J ends were trimmed by 8 bases and 4 bases, with 7 bases remaining between them. CDR3 length: 11 amino acids. Germline loops: CDR1 SEHNR, CDR2 FQNEAQ (reference sequence). This chain connects TRBV7-9 to TRBJ2-3; D is ambiguous. This material consisted of cultured PBMCs, taken from culture after CMV antigen stimulation. This TCR derives from a human donor in good health (CMV status not recorded). Some clones in this sample may be carry-over from other donors' samples. The CDR3 sequence is CASGLSDTQYF. CDR3 coding DNA: TGTGCCAGCGGCCTATCAGATACGCAGTATTTT.